Listed below are T cell receptor beta chains from one sample, sequenced in a study of CD8 T cells in ankylosing spondylitis. TCRdb re-derived calls from the 5' RACE reads in MiXCR, one entry per CDR3 protein. The table has more than 200,000 distinct CDR3 sequences, 20% to 30% seen once. Sequences were obtained from blood, either unsorted or a sorted T cell fraction (not recorded which). Every receptor here comes from a male donor with ankylosing spondylitis or in good health (not recorded which). The CDR3 runs from the conserved cysteine through the conserved F or W. Not every row has a clone size; where given, it reads once, few, many or a size class.

j_call clone_size cdr3_length v_call cdr3_aa
TRBJ1-6 many 14 TRBV20-1 CSASRGNNNSPLHF
TRBJ2-7 few 17 TRBV10-1 CATSSGTGGSGTYEQYF
TRBJ2-6 once 16 TRBV2 CASRGGRNSGANVLTF
TRBJ1-1 many 11 TRBV25-1 CASSRQGEAFF
TRBJ1-1 many 13 TRBV5-1 CASSHGATHEAFF
TRBJ2-7 many 11 TRBV29-1 CSTETGDEQYF
TRBJ2-1 . 14 TRBV20-1 CSASGGKTYNEQFF
TRBJ2-1 . 17 TRBV5-6 CASSLVVEVASYNEQFF
TRBJ2-5 . 17 TRBV20-1 CSATSWGLAAPGETQYF
TRBJ2-4 . 15 TRBV20-1 CSAGLRQGEKNIQYF
TRBJ1-2 . 13 TRBV10-3 CASPSGDNYGYTF
TRBJ2-5 many 12 TRBV20-1 CSAKGRRETQYF
TRBJ2-3 few 15 TRBV12-3/TRBV12-4 CASSVGSGGRDTQYF
TRBJ2-1 few 13 TRBV10-3 CALSGTSGEEQFF
TRBJ1-2 many 15 TRBV9 CASSVGDGTFYGYTF
TRBJ2-5 many 14 TRBV20-1 CSAIRTSGQGAQYF
TRBJ2-3 . 11 TRBV2 CASARRDTQYF
TRBJ2-1 many 14 TRBV20-1 CSARVALPRNEQFF
TRBJ1-6 . 13 TRBV6-1 CATTDNYNSPLHF
TRBJ1-6 few 20 TRBV18 CASSPLGGQGSTSYNSPLHF
TRBJ2-6 . 17 TRBV18 CASSPFDSPSGANVLTF
TRBJ2-2 few 15 TRBV29-1 CSAWRGGRNTGELFF
TRBJ2-1 many 16 TRBV20-1 CSASGKQAYLPNEQFF
TRBJ2-1 few 19 TRBV29-1 CSVEELRGSRRGTYNEQFF
TRBJ2-5 few 17 TRBV27 CARSLVKGGGRQETQYF
TRBJ2-3 many 14 TRBV2 CASRDLGSADTQYF
TRBJ1-5 few 15 TRBV7-2 CASSPTPETYQPQHF
TRBJ2-1 . 17 TRBV4-1 CASSQDPRALRADEQFF
TRBJ2-5 many 12 TRBV29-1 CSVDNGGETQYF
TRBJ2-3 . 17 TRBV20-1 CSAPRGKPPFSTDTQYF
TRBJ2-5 many 15 TRBV6-5 CASSYSSGLGETQYF
TRBJ2-1 few 14 TRBV12-3/TRBV12-4 CASSRTISYNEQFF
TRBJ2-1 . 16 TRBV4-1 CASSQVGTSMENEQFF
TRBJ1-2 many 12 TRBV12-3/TRBV12-4 CASSFGARGYTF
TRBJ1-2 . 14 TRBV6-1 CASSQGLPGYGYTF
TRBJ2-1 few 19 TRBV11-2 CASSLWMGLAGALYNEQFF
TRBJ2-1 few 15 TRBV20-1 CSAPAGVNSYNEQFF
TRBJ2-2 many 15 TRBV29-1 CSVGDVGLNTGELFF
TRBJ2-3 many 15 TRBV20-1 CSARGQVASADTQYF
TRBJ2-7 . 11 TRBV20-1 CSARTGNEQYF
TRBJ2-4 . 16 TRBV20-1 CSASGTGFGAKNIQYF
TRBJ2-7 few 14 TRBV12-3/TRBV12-4 CASSTADRENEQYF
TRBJ1-1 once 14 TRBV6-2/TRBV6-3 CASIDPGRNTEAFF
TRBJ1-1 . 12 TRBV29-1 CSVNRKGTEAFF
TRBJ2-1 many 14 TRBV24-1 CATSGMDGSDGQFF
TRBJ2-1 few 14 TRBV12-3/TRBV12-4 CASRGDSVYNEQFF
TRBJ1-1 few 11 TRBV10-2 CASSGAAEAFF
TRBJ2-1 . 14 TRBV5-4 CASSHRGTGNEQFF
TRBJ2-7 many 14 TRBV19 CASVPGRGPYEQYF
TRBJ2-5 . 15 TRBV7-9 CASSLRTGGKETQYF
TRBJ2-5 many 14 TRBV20-1 CSARRGADWETQYF
TRBJ1-1 many 12 TRBV20-1 CSARGQDTEAFF
TRBJ2-5 . 15 TRBV20-1 CSARDLSGGYETQYF
TRBJ2-1 . 15 TRBV6-1 CGSSGLAGARGEQFF
TRBJ2-7 . 13 TRBV27 CASSPGPRLEQYF
TRBJ2-2 many 13 TRBV7-2 CASSSPNTGELFF
TRBJ2-5 many 13 TRBV28 CASSPPWGPTQYF
TRBJ2-2 . 14 TRBV7-9 CASSSGLGTGELFF
TRBJ2-1 many 12 TRBV7-2 CASSLTGQGGVF